The 23 T cell receptor beta chains in this list originate from one sample, sequenced in a study of cytomegalovirus exposure and HLA in healthy donors. The primer mix had 60 Vbeta and 13 Jbeta primers. The assay was immunoSEQ multiplex PCR, and TCRdb's table has in-frame clones only and misses some. Of over 65,000 clones listed, 60% to 80% are singletons. Input material: PBMCs. These receptors came from a woman between 40 and 55 years old in good health and CMV-seronegative.

The chain has TRBV7-9 and TRBJ1-4, with D possibly matching TRBD1 (6 bases). The germline CDR1 and CDR2 sequences are SEHNR and FQNEAQ (reference sequence). With 2 bases removed from V and 8 bases from J, the gap between germline ends came to 18 bases. The CDR3 extends over 16 amino acids. The CDR3, as DNA: TGTGCCAGCAGCTTACCGCGGGGGGGCACAGGCGAAAAACTGTTTTTT. The encoded protein is CASSLPRGGTGEKLFF. Combining the CDR3 with reference TRBV7-9 and TRBJ1-4 gives the whole variable domain DTGVSQNPRHKITKRGQNVTFRCDPISEHNRLYWYRQTLGQGPEFLTYFQNEAQLEKSRLLSDRFSAERPKGSFSTLEIQRTEQGDSAMYLCASSLPRGGTGEKLFFGSGTQLSVL.

The chain uses TRBV6-6 and TRBJ1-2; 7 bases map to TRBD1. Trimming cost V 10 bases and J 4 bases; bases outside gene matches: 9. Per the germline V gene, CDR1 is MNHNY and CDR2 is SVGAGI (reference sequence). This CDR3 region has 13 residues. CDR3 in amino acids: CATDRDSIYGYTF. The CDR3 DNA is TGTGCCACCGACAGGGACAGTATCTATGGCTACACCTTC.

The chain uses TRBV5-1 and TRBJ1-2; 7 nucleotides match TRBD1. This CDR3 is 15 amino acids long. After removal of 4 bases from V and 4 bases from J, the junction contained 10 bases not matched to a gene. The germline V gene encodes CDR1 SGHRS and CDR2 YFSETQ. The CDR3 nucleotides are TGCGCCAGCAGCATGACGACAGGGCTGGGCTATGGCTACACCTTC. Encoded protein: CASSMTTGLGYGYTF.

This clone appeared a few times. J is TRBJ2-1 and V is TRBV2; 12 bases are shared with TRBD1. Germline values: CDR1 SNHLY, CDR2 FYNNEI. V was clipped by 7 bases and J by 9 bases; unmatched bases: 7. This CDR3 is built from 14 residues. The CDR3 is CASTPGQGAAEQFF. CDR3 DNA: TGTGCCAGCACTCCGGGACAGGGGGCAGCTGAGCAGTTCTTC.

The V call is TRBV7-9, the J call TRBJ2-3; 9 nucleotides align to TRBD2. Germline loops: CDR1 SEHNR, CDR2 FQNEAQ (reference sequence). This CDR3 is built from 17 residues. With V trimmed by 0 bases and J by 2 bases, 6 bases remained unmatched. The CDR3 region is CASSLATSGRNTDTQYF. The CDR3 DNA follows: TGTGCCAGCAGCTTAGCGACTAGCGGCAGAAACACAGATACGCAGTATTTT.

The rearrangement uses TRBV7-9 and TRBJ2-7, with 8 positions matching TRBD1. CDR1 SEHNR and CDR2 FQNEAQ come from the germline V gene (reference sequence). The CDR3 consists of 15 residues. J was trimmed by 2 bases and V by 5 bases; bases with no gene match: 8. The CDR3 DNA follows: TGTGCCAGCAGCCAGAAACAGGGGGACCCCTACGAGCAGTACTTC. Amino acids: CASSQKQGDPYEQYF.

The chain has TRBV27 and TRBJ2-5; 8 bases line up with TRBD1. The junction had 11 bases not matched to a gene; V was cut back by 6 bases and J by 5 bases. The germline V gene has CDR1 MNHEY and CDR2 SMNVEV (reference sequence). The CDR3 contains 15 residues. The DNA of the CDR3 is TGTGCCAGCAGCCTAGGTACAGGGGGTAGGGAGACCCAGTACTTC. This sequence encodes CASSLGTGGRETQYF.

V usage is TRBV18 and J usage is TRBJ1-1; 9 nucleotides align to TRBD1. The CDR3 has 15 residues. The V and J ends lost 5 bases and 7 bases, in that order; junction bases with no gene match: 11. Per germline, CDR1 KGHSH and CDR2 LQKENI. CDR3 loop: CASSSLDRGRGEAFF. CDR3 in DNA: TGTGCCAGCTCATCCTTGGACAGGGGACGCGGTGAAGCTTTCTTT.

This clone was observed a few times. The junction does not match germline at one end; this may be a read error. The rearrangement uses TRBV6-4 and TRBJ2-7; 12 bases fit TRBD2. The CDR3 is made up of 20 amino acids. The germline V gene encodes CDR1 MRHNA and CDR2 SNTAGT. The CDR3 DNA sequence: TGTGCCAGCAGTGACCGCCGGACTAGCGGGACCACTCTCGCCCTGTACGAGCAGTGCTTC. It translates to CASSDRRTSGTTLALYEQCF.

The CDR3 protein is CASSFIAGGPSYEQYF. The CDR3 DNA follows: TGTGCCAGCAGTTTCATAGCGGGAGGGCCGTCCTACGAGCAGTACTTC. V usage is TRBV27 and J usage is TRBJ2-7, with TRBD2 matching 11 bases. Germline CDR1 reads MNHEY; CDR2 reads SMNVEV (reference sequence). V shed 3 bases, J shed 1 base, and the junction held 5 bases outside the gene matches. The CDR3 consists of 16 residues.

The rearrangement joins TRBV2 to TRBJ2-1; 12 nucleotides agree with TRBD2. V trimming: 6 bases; J trimming: 10 bases; junction bases outside the gene matches: 13. Germline V CDR1 and CDR2: SNHLY, FYNNEI. CDR3 size: 16 residues. The CDR3 is CASRAGLAGIPEEQFF. The CDR3 coding sequence is TGTGCCAGCAGGGCTGGACTAGCGGGGATCCCGGAAGAGCAGTTCTTC. The full variable domain, rest sourced from reference TRBV2 and TRBJ2-1, is EPEVTQTPSHQVTQMGQEVILRCVPISNHLYFYWYRQILGQKVEFLVSFYNNEISEKSEIFDDQFSVERPDGSNFTLKIRSTKLEDSAMYFCASRAGLAGIPEEQFFGPGTRLTVL.

This sequence joins TRBV9 and TRBJ2-5, with D possibly matching TRBD1 (6 bases). This CDR3 has 16 residues. Germline V CDR1 and CDR2: SGDLS, YYNGEE. Between the trimmed V and J ends, which lost 0 bases and 4 bases, there was a span of 16 bases. CDR3 sequence reads: CASSVGVQGRGETQYF. CDR3 bases: TGTGCCAGCAGCGTAGGGGTACAGGGAAGAGGAGAGACCCAGTACTTC.

This chain connects TRBV6-5 to TRBJ2-7; tentatively, D is TRBD1 (5 bases). Trimming took off 4 bases at V and 5 bases at J, with 12 bases between the two ends. The germline V gene has CDR1 MNHEY and CDR2 SVGAGI. The CDR3 contains 13 residues. The CDR3: CASSSPTVNEQYF. Written as DNA, the CDR3 is TGTGCCAGCAGTTCACCGACAGTAAACGAGCAGTACTTC.

This rearrangement joins TRBV19 to TRBJ2-7, with 10 bases fitting TRBD2. Germline V gene data show CDR1 as LNHDA and CDR2 as SQIVND (reference sequence). Trimming at V came to 6 bases and at J to 4 bases, leaving 6 bases not matched to a gene. The CDR3 totals 14 residues. CDR3 nucleotide sequence: TGTGCCAGTAGAGTTAGCGGGGGGTCGTACGAGCAGTACTTC. It yields the protein CASRVSGGSYEQYF.

The genes are TRBV15 and TRBJ2-7; D is undetermined. The germline CDR1 and CDR2 sequences are LNHNV and YYDKDF (reference sequence). Trimming removed 0 bases at V and 0 bases at J, with 12 bases between. CDR3 length equals 16 residues. CDR3: CATSRDGGLSSYEQYF. DNA for the CDR3: TGTGCCACCAGCAGAGATGGCGGCCTAAGCTCCTACGAGCAGTACTTC. The full variable domain, in which reference TRBV15 and TRBJ2-7 provide the parts outside the CDR3, is DAMVIQNPRYQVTQFGKPVTLSCSQTLNHNVMYWYQQKSSQAPKLLFHYYDKDFNNEADTPDNFQSRRPNTSFCFLDIRSPGLGDTAMYLCATSRDGGLSSYEQYFGPGTRLTVT.

The rearrangement joins TRBV7-2 to TRBJ2-7; D possibly corresponds to TRBD2 (6 bases). The germline V gene encodes CDR1 SGHTA and CDR2 FQGNSA. The CDR3 has 13 amino acids. V was trimmed by 5 bases and J by 3 bases, leaving 11 bases between them. CDR3 in DNA: TGTGCCAGCAGCCTTAGCGGTCACTACGAGCAGTACTTC. Protein sequence: CASSLSGHYEQYF.

This chain joins TRBV18 and TRBJ1-5; 8 nucleotides match TRBD1. This CDR3 comprises 17 residues. The junction had 12 bases not matched to a gene; V was cut back by 3 bases and J by 5 bases. Germline CDR1 and CDR2: KGHSH and LQKENI. CDR3 region: CASSPTDRGRRYQPQHF. For the CDR3, the DNA is TGTGCCAGCTCACCGACTGACAGGGGTCGGAGGTATCAGCCCCAGCATTTT.

This chain connects TRBV6-1 to TRBJ2-7, with a weak D call TRBD1 (6 bases). V lost 6 bases and J 0 bases, leaving 15 bases between the germline ends. The CDR3 has 15 residues. The germline gives CDR1 MNHNS, CDR2 SASEGT. The CDR3 spells CASSDEDSSSYEQYF. DNA for the CDR3: TGTGCCAGCAGCGATGAGGACAGTAGCTCCTACGAGCAGTACTTC.

V is TRBV27 and J is TRBJ2-1, with 7 bases identical to TRBD2. Looked up from germline, CDR1 is MNHEY and CDR2 is SMNVEV (reference sequence). The CDR3 is 15 amino acids. V shed 5 bases, J shed 2 bases, and the junction held 6 bases outside the gene matches. The CDR3 protein is CASSLDRGAYNEQFF. CDR3 DNA sequence: TGTGCCAGCAGTCTCGACCGGGGGGCCTACAATGAGCAGTTCTTC.

J is TRBJ2-5 and V is TRBV21-1; the table's D call, TRBD2, has no DNA check behind it. TRBV21-1 represents a pseudogene. The CDR3 runs to 15 residues. The CDR3 is CAIGQSGDLGRGCYF. Written as DNA, the CDR3 is TGTGCCATTGGACAATCGGGGGATCTGGGTAGAGGGTGCTACTTC.

A few counts support this clone. The chain employs TRBV30 and TRBJ1-5, with a tentative D call TRBD1 (5 bases). V dropped 1 base and J dropped 3 bases, with 16 bases sitting between them. The germline V gene encodes CDR1 GTSNPN and CDR2 SVGIG (reference sequence). CDR3 size: 16 residues. The CDR3 sequence: CAWSGGRDFLNQPQHF. The CDR3 DNA is TGTGCCTGGAGTGGAGGCAGGGACTTTCTCAATCAGCCCCAGCATTTT.

The chain recombines TRBV7-9 with TRBJ2-7, with D maybe TRBD2 (6 bases). Germline assignment: CDR1 SEHNR and CDR2 FQNEAQ (reference sequence). V was pared by 3 bases and J by 1 base, with 22 bases between. There are 18 residues in the CDR3. CDR3 in amino acids: CASSFLSRGGERSYEQYF. As DNA, the CDR3 is TGTGCCAGCAGCTTCCTTAGTAGAGGCGGGGAGCGTTCCTACGAGCAGTACTTC. Using reference TRBV7-9 and TRBJ2-7 for the parts outside the CDR3, the full variable domain is DTGVSQNPRHKITKRGQNVTFRCDPISEHNRLYWYRQTLGQGPEFLTYFQNEAQLEKSRLLSDRFSAERPKGSFSTLEIQRTEQGDSAMYLCASSFLSRGGERSYEQYFGPGTRLTVT.

The gene calls are TRBV19 and TRBJ2-5; TRBD1 agrees at 8 bases. The length of the CDR3 is 14 residues. Germline V CDR1 and CDR2: LNHDA, SQIVND (reference sequence). Trimming at V came to 5 bases and at J to 5 bases, leaving 7 bases not matched to a gene. The chain's CDR3 is CASSPRTGLETQYF. The CDR3, as DNA: TGTGCCAGTAGTCCAAGGACAGGGCTTGAGACCCAGTACTTC.